This T cell receptor (beta chain) derives from a study of T cells in Graves' hyperthyroidism and ophthalmopathy. Study-wide results and caveats: Among clonotypes expanded in thyroid above 0.001, most were also found in blood.

The germline V gene encodes CDR1 SGHRS and CDR2 YFSETQ. Trimming removed 5 bases from V and 5 bases from J, with 14 bases in between. CDR3 size: 13 residues. Amplification of TCR beta CDR3 regions used RNA as the template. First-round RT-PCR of the TCR CDR3 relied on the HTBI primer set. Each CDR3 protein is one row after TCRdb ran MiXCR on the multiplex PCR reads. Of about 720,000 distinct CDR3 sequences detected, under 20% appear once; the ten largest clones hold over 15%. Diagnosis rested on symptoms, serum thyroxine and TRAb, thyroid ultrasound, and orbital computed tomography. This clonotype was observed a few times. Its antigen is as yet unknown.

The sequenced material came from blood. The chain is built from TRBV5-1 and TRBJ2-7; TRBD2 might be the D (5 bases). The receptor comes from a woman between 45 and 65 years old with Graves' hyperthyroidism that later progressed to Graves' ophthalmopathy. The CDR3 coding sequence is TGCGCCAGCAGTCCGGGGATGCAGGACGAGCAGTACTTC. As protein: CASSPGMQDEQYF.